The T cell receptor (beta chain) described here comes from a study of blood T cell repertoires in COVID-19. At the level of the study: The United States, Italy and Spain were the sources of the acute and convalescent COVID-19 samples. Sample material is recorded as cDNA or gDNA derived from T cells, B-cell-depleted T cells, or PBMCs.

The germline gives CDR1 SGHTS, CDR2 YDEGEE. This CDR3 region has 15 residues. Germline trimming cut 2 bases from V and 6 bases from J; bases unmatched to any gene: 7. Per the original methods: Researchers report that nucleated cell counts were estimated from reference gene primer amplification. The data were produced by immunoSEQ multiplex PCR, yet TCRdb's version contains in-frame clones alone and is incomplete. V and J calls and clone size are given by that table; D and trimming were obtained from the DNA. The sample records around 130,000 clones, 85% to 90% being singletons. This chain links TRBV5-8 with TRBJ1-5; 8 positions agree with TRBD1. Sequencing used peripheral blood. The receptor was isolated from a man aged 55 to 70 with acute or convalescent COVID-19. The CDR3 DNA follows: TGTGCCAGCAGCTTTGGGACAGGAAGGGGTCAGCCCCAGCATTTT. Translation: CASSFGTGRGQPQHF.